The 16 T cell receptor beta chains presented below share a single source sample, sequenced in a study of cytomegalovirus exposure and HLA in healthy donors. Data came from immunoSEQ multiplex PCR; TCRdb stores just in-frame clones and leaves some out. The table has approximately 72,000 clones, approximately 94% seen once; the top ten hold 0.6% to 0.8%. Sequencing input: PBMCs. These receptors were obtained from a woman younger than 35 in good health and CMV-seronegative.

The J gene is TRBJ1-1, the V gene TRBV27; no clear D gene. The germline V and J ends were trimmed by 6 bases and 1 base, with 15 bases remaining between them. This CDR3 is built from 15 residues. Per the germline V gene, CDR1 is MNHEY and CDR2 is SMNVEV (reference sequence). The chain's CDR3 is CASSLLGRRNTEAFF. CDR3 sequence (DNA): TGTGCCAGCAGCCTACTAGGACGGAGGAACACTGAAGCTTTCTTT.

The chain links TRBV28 to TRBJ2-1; D not resolved. Trimming took 1 base from V and 3 from J, leaving 13 bases between them. The CDR3 is 16 amino acids. Germline-derived CDR1 and CDR2 are MDHEN and SYDVKM. DNA for the CDR3: TGTGCCAGCAGTTTATTTCCGGCGCTAGACTACAATGAGCAGTTCTTC. Its protein product is CASSLFPALDYNEQFF.

This clone was seen a single time. This chain uses TRBV19 with TRBJ1-1, with TRBD1 as a possible D gene (5 bases). Germline V gene sequence: CDR1 LNHDA, CDR2 SQIVND (reference sequence). Trimming took 5 bases from V and 1 from J, leaving 11 bases between them. The CDR3 runs 14 residues. CDR3 in amino acids: CASSFRVENTEAFF. For the CDR3, the DNA is TGTGCCAGTAGTTTCAGGGTGGAGAACACTGAAGCTTTCTTT.

The chain links TRBV30 to TRBJ1-1, with D unresolved. The V and J ends lost 0 bases and 4 bases respectively, with 12 bases between them. The germline CDR1 and CDR2 sequences are GTSNPN and SVGIG (reference sequence). The CDR3 has 14 amino acids. The CDR3 DNA follows: TGTGCCTGGAGTGTACGGGGAGGGAGCACTGAAGCTTTCTTT. It codes for CAWSVRGGSTEAFF.

The chain is built from TRBV10-3 and TRBJ1-5, with D possibly matching TRBD1 (6 bases). The CDR3 covers 15 residues. V lost 4 bases to trimming and J lost 3 bases, with 13 bases between them. CDR1 is ENHRY, CDR2 SYGVKD, per germline. The CDR3 region is CAISAAGAPNQPQHF. CDR3 bases: TGTGCCATCAGTGCAGCAGGGGCCCCCAATCAGCCCCAGCATTTT.

This chain uses TRBV5-4 with TRBJ2-7; D is perhaps TRBD2 (5 bases). This CDR3 comprises 16 residues. Germline V gene sequence: CDR1 SGHNT, CDR2 YYREEE (reference sequence). V was trimmed by 1 base and J by 7 bases, leaving 21 bases between them. As DNA, the CDR3 is TGTGCCAGCAGCTTGTTTTTATTTGGTGAGGGCGGGGAGCAGTACTTC. Translation: CASSLFLFGEGGEQYF.

CDR3 loop: CSVSGDPGEAFF. CDR3 DNA: TGCAGCGTTTCAGGGGACCCGGGTGAAGCTTTCTTT. The V call is TRBV29-1, the J call TRBJ1-1, with D maybe TRBD1 (6 bases). The CDR3 length is 12 residues. Germline CDR1 reads SQVTM; CDR2 reads ANQGSEA. Trimming left V 5 bases short and J 7 bases short, with 14 bases between.

The chain uses TRBV14 and TRBJ1-3; D remains unclear. CDR1 and CDR2 from the germline V gene are SGHDN and FVKESK. Trimming left V 4 bases short and J 0 bases short, with 22 bases between. This CDR3 has 19 residues. The CDR3 loop reads CASSPTPRGGESSGNTIYF. In DNA form, the CDR3 reads TGTGCCAGCAGCCCAACCCCCCGCGGCGGCGAAAGCTCTGGAAACACCATATATTTT.

This chain links TRBV29-1 with TRBJ1-1; D unresolved. Trimming stripped 6 bases from V and 3 bases from J, with 14 bases between. The CDR3 sequence is 13 residues long. CDR1 is SQVTM, CDR2 ANQGSEA, per germline. The CDR3 loop is CSVAGGRDTEAFF. The CDR3 nucleotides are TGCAGCGTGGCGGGTGGCAGAGACACTGAAGCTTTCTTT.

This clone has just a few counts. The CDR3 reads CAISWQNYGYTF. The CDR3 DNA reads TGTGCCATCAGTTGGCAGAACTATGGCTACACCTTC. The genes are TRBV10-3 and TRBJ1-2; unclear D gene. The germline gives CDR1 ENHRY, CDR2 SYGVKD. Trimming cost V 5 bases and J 2 bases, with 6 bases left between them. This CDR3 comprises 12 residues.

The V and J genes are TRBV4-1 and TRBJ1-5; 7 nucleotides agree with TRBD1. Germline CDR1 and CDR2: MGHRA and YSYEKL. This CDR3 spans 15 amino acids. The junction had 5 bases not matched to a gene; V was cut back by 4 bases and J by 2 bases. Here the CDR3 DNA reads TGCGCCAGCAGCCCTGGGACAGTAGGCAATCAGCCCCAGCATTTT. This sequence encodes CASSPGTVGNQPQHF.

J is TRBJ2-2 and V is TRBV5-4, with 8 nucleotides matching TRBD1. CDR1 is SGHNT, CDR2 YYREEE, per germline (reference sequence). The J segment lost 4 bases and the V segment lost 4 bases, leaving 12 bases of the junction unmatched. The length of the CDR3 is 17 residues. The CDR3 DNA reads TGTGCCAGCAGCATACTCGGACAGGGAGGCCCCACCGGGGAGCTGTTTTTT. As protein: CASSILGQGGPTGELFF.

The V call is TRBV28, the J call TRBJ1-6, with 7 bases that match TRBD1. The CDR3 consists of 15 residues. Germline lookup yields CDR1 MDHEN and CDR2 SYDVKM. V trimming: 6 bases; J trimming: 10 bases; junction bases outside the gene matches: 12. In DNA form, the CDR3 reads TGTGCCAGCAGGCCCGGTCAGGGGGTAGGCTCACCCCTCCACTTT. As protein: CASRPGQGVGSPLHF.

The CDR3: CASSSDRAYEQYF. The CDR3 region has the DNA TGTGCCAGCAGCTCTGACAGGGCTTACGAGCAGTACTTC. The rearrangement joins TRBV5-6 to TRBJ2-7; 7 nucleotides align to TRBD1. The CDR3 runs to 13 residues. Trimming took 3 bases from V and 4 from J; bases not matched to a gene: 4. In germline, CDR1 is SGHDT, CDR2 YYEEEE.

The gene calls are TRBV9 and TRBJ2-1; 16 bases match TRBD2. The junction had 9 bases not matched to a gene; V was cut back by 5 bases and J by 1 base. CDR3 length equals 19 residues. Looked up from germline, CDR1 is SGDLS and CDR2 is YYNGEE. CDR3: CASSGGLAGGPYSYNEQFF. The CDR3 nucleotides read TGTGCCAGCAGTGGGGGACTAGCGGGGGGGCCATATTCCTACAATGAGCAGTTCTTC. Complete variable domain (other parts from reference TRBV9 and TRBJ2-1): DSGVTQTPKHLITATGQRVTLRCSPRSGDLSVYWYQQSLDQGLQFLIQYYNGEERAKGNILERFSAQQFPDLHSELNLSSLELGDSALYFCASSGGLAGGPYSYNEQFFGPGTRLTVL.

The chain carries TRBV7-9 and TRBJ2-7, with unresolved D. Trimming left V 0 bases short and J 5 bases short, with 11 bases between. CDR1 SEHNR and CDR2 FQNEAQ come from the germline V gene (reference sequence). The CDR3 runs 14 residues. CDR3 protein: CASSLAAIGHEQYF. The CDR3 nucleotides are TGTGCCAGCAGCTTAGCCGCTATTGGGCACGAGCAGTACTTC.